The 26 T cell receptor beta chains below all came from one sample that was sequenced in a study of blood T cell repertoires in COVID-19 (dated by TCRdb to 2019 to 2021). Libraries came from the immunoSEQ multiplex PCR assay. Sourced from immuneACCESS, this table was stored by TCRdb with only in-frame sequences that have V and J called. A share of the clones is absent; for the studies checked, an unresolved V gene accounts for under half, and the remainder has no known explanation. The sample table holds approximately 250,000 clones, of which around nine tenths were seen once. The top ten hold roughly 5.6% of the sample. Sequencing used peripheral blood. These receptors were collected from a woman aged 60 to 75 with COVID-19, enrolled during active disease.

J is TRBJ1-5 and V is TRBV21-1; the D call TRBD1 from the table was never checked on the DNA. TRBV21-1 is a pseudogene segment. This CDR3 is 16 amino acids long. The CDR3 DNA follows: TGTGCCAGCACCTCTTCCCAGGGGAATAGCAATCAGCCCCAGCATTTT. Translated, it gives CASTSSQGNSNQPQHF.

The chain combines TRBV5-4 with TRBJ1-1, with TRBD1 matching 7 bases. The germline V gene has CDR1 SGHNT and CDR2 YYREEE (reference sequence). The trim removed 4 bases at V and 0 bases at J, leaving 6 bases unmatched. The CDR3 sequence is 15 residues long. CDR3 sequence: CASSDRGGLNTEAFF. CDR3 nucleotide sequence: TGTGCCAGCAGCGACCGAGGGGGCTTGAACACTGAAGCTTTCTTT. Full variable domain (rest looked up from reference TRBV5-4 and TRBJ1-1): ETGVTQSPTHLIKTRGQQVTLRCSSQSGHNTVSWYQQALGQGPQFIFQYYREEENGRGNFPPRFSGLQFPNYSSELNVNALELDDSALYLCASSDRGGLNTEAFFGQGTRLTVV.

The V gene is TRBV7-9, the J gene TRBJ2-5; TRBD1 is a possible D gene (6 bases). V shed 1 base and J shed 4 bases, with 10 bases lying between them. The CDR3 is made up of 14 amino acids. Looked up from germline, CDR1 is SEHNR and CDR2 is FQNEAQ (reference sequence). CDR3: CASSLDQGRETQYF. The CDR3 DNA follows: TGTGCCAGCAGCTTAGACCAGGGGAGAGAGACCCAGTACTTC. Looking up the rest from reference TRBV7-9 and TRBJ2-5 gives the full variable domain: DTGVSQNPRHKITKRGQNVTFRCDPISEHNRLYWYRQTLGQGPEFLTYFQNEAQLEKSRLLSDRFSAERPKGSFSTLEIQRTEQGDSAMYLCASSLDQGRETQYFGPGTRLLVL.

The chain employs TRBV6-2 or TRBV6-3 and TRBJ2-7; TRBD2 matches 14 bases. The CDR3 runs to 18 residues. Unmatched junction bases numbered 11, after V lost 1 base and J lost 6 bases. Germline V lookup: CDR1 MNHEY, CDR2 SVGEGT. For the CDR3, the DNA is TGTGCCAGCAGTTACTTGACCGGGACTAGCGGGAGAAGTAGCGAGCAGTACTTC. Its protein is CASSYLTGTSGRSSEQYF.

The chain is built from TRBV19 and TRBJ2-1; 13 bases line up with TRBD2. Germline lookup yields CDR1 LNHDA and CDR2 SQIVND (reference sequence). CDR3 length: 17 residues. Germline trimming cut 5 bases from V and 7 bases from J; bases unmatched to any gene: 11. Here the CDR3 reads CASSPIGLAGVGNEQFF. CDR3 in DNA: TGTGCCAGTAGTCCAATAGGACTAGCGGGAGTGGGGAATGAGCAGTTCTTC. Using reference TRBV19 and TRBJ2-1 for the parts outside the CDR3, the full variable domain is DGGITQSPKYLFRKEGQNVTLSCEQNLNHDAMYWYRQDPGQGLRLIYYSQIVNDFQKGDIAEGYSVSREKKESFPLTVTSAQKNPTAFYLCASSPIGLAGVGNEQFFGPGTRLTVL.

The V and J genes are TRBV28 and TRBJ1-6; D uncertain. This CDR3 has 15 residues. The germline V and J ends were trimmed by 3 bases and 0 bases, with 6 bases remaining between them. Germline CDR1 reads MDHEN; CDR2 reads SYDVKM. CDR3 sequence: CASSFGSSYNSPLHF. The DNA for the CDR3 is TGTGCCAGCAGTTTCGGGAGCTCCTATAATTCACCCCTCCACTTT.

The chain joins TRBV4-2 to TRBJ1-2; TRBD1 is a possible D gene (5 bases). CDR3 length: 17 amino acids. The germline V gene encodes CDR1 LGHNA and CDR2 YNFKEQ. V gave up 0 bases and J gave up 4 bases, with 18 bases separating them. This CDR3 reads CASSQDIGQGFGYGYTF. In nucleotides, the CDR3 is TGTGCCAGCAGCCAAGATATTGGGCAGGGATTTGGCTATGGCTACACCTTC.

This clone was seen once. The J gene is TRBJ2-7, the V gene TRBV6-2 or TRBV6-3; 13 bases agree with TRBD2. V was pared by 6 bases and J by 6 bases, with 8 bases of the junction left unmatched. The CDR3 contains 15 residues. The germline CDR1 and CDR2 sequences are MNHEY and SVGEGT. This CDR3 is CASSIGLAGASEQYF. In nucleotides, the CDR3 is TGTGCCAGCAGCATCGGACTAGCGGGAGCCTCCGAGCAGTACTTC.

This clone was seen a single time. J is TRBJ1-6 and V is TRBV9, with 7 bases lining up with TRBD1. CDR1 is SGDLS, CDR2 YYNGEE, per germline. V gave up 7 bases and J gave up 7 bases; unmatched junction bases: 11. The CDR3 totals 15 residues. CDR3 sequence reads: CASGGGQAENSPLHF. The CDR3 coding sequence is TGTGCCAGCGGGGGCGGACAGGCTGAAAATTCACCCCTCCACTTT.

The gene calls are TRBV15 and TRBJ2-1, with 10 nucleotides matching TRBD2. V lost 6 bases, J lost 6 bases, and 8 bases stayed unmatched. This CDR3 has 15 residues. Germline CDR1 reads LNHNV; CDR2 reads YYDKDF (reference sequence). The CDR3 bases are TGTGCCACCAGGCCCAGGCTAGCGGGGGTCAATGAGCAGTTCTTC. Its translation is CATRPRLAGVNEQFF. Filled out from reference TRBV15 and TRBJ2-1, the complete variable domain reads DAMVIQNPRYQVTQFGKPVTLSCSQTLNHNVMYWYQQKSSQAPKLLFHYYDKDFNNEADTPDNFQSRRPNTSFCFLDIRSPGLGDTAMYLCATRPRLAGVNEQFFGPGTRLTVL.

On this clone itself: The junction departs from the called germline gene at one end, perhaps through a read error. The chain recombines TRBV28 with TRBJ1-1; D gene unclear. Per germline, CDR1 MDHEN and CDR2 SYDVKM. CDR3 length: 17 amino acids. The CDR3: CAGSFVGSAGWTTEAFF. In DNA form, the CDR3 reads TGTGCCGGCAGTTTTGTGGGGAGCGCGGGGTGGACCACTGAAGCTTTCTTT.

CDR3 sequence: CASSLNRGWAGGYTF. CDR3 DNA sequence: TGTGCCAGCAGCTTAAACAGGGGATGGGCAGGTGGCTACACCTTC. The rearrangement uses TRBV7-9 and TRBJ1-2, with TRBD1 matching over 7 bases. The germline V gene has CDR1 SEHNR and CDR2 FQNEAQ (reference sequence). CDR3 length: 15 residues. Unmatched junction bases numbered 10, after V lost 2 bases and J lost 7 bases.

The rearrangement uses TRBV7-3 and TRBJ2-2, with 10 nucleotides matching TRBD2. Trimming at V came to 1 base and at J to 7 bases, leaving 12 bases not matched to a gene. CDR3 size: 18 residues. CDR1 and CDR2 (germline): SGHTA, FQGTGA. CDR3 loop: CASSLNPPGLAAGGELFF. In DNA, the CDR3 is TGTGCCAGCAGCTTAAACCCGCCCGGACTAGCGGCTGGCGGGGAGCTGTTTTTT.

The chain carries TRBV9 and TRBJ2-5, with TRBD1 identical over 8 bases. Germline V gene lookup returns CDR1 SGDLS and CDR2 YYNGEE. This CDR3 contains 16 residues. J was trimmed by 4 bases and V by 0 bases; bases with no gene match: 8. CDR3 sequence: CASSVGRGRLGETQYF. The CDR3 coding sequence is TGTGCCAGCAGCGTAGGCAGGGGGCGCTTGGGAGAGACCCAGTACTTC. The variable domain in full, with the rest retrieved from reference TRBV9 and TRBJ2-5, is DSGVTQTPKHLITATGQRVTLRCSPRSGDLSVYWYQQSLDQGLQFLIQYYNGEERAKGNILERFSAQQFPDLHSELNLSSLELGDSALYFCASSVGRGRLGETQYFGPGTRLLVL.

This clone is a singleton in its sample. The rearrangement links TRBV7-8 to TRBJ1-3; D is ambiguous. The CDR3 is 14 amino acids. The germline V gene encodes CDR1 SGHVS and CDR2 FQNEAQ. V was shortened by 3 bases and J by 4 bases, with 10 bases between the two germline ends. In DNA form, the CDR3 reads TGTGCCAGCAGCTTGGAGGGTTTCGGAAACACCATATATTTT. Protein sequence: CASSLEGFGNTIYF. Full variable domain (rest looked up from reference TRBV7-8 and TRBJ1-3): GAGVSQSPRYKVAKRGQDVALRCDPISGHVSLFWYQQALGQGPEFLTYFQNEAQLDKSGLPSDRFFAERPEGSVSTLKIQRTQQEDSAVYLCASSLEGFGNTIYFGEGSWLTVV.

In DNA form, the CDR3 reads TGTGCCAGCAGCCCTGGACTAGGAGGCGCCGGGGAGCTGTTTTTT. Protein sequence: CASSPGLGGAGELFF. The chain combines TRBV7-3 with TRBJ2-2, with TRBD2 matching over 7 bases. The CDR3 length is 15 residues. CDR1 is SGHTA, CDR2 FQGTGA, per germline. J gave up 6 bases and V 5 bases, and 9 bases lay outside the gene matches.

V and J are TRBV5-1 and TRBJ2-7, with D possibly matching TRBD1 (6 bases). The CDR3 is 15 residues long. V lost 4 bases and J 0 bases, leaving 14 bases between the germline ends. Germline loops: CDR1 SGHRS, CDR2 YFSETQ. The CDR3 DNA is TGCGCCAGCAGCACCAAGGACAGCCCCTCCTACGAGCAGTACTTC. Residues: CASSTKDSPSYEQYF.

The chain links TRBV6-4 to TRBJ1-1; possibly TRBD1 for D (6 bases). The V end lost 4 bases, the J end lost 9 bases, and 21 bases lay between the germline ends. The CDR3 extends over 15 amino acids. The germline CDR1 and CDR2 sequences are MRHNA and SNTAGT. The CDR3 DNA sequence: TGTGCCAGCAGTGCCGAGCCGGGGGGGGCGATGAAAGCTTTCTTT. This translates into CASSAEPGGAMKAFF.

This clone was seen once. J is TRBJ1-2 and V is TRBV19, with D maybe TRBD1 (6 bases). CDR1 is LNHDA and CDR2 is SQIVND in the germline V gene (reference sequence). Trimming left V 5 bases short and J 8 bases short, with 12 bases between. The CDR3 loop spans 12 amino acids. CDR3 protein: CASSVTGGGYTF. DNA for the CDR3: TGTGCCAGTAGTGTGACAGGTGGGGGCTACACCTTC.

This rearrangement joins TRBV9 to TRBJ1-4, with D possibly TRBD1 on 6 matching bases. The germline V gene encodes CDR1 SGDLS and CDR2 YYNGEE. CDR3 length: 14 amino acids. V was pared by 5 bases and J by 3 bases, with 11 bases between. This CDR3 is CASSRTVSNEKLFF. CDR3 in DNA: TGTGCCAGCAGTCGGACAGTATCTAATGAAAAACTGTTTTTT. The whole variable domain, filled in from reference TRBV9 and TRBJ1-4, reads DSGVTQTPKHLITATGQRVTLRCSPRSGDLSVYWYQQSLDQGLQFLIQYYNGEERAKGNILERFSAQQFPDLHSELNLSSLELGDSALYFCASSRTVSNEKLFFGSGTQLSVL.

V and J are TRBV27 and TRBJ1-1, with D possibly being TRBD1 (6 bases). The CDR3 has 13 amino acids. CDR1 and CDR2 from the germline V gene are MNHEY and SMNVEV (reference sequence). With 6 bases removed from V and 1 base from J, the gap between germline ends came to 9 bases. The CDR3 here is CASRPTGNTEAFF. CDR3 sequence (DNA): TGTGCCAGCAGACCGACAGGGAACACTGAAGCTTTCTTT.

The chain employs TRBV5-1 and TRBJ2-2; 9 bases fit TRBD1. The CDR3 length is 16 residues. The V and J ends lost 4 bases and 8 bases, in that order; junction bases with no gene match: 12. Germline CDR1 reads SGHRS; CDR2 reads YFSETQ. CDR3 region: CASSGRDREIPGELFF. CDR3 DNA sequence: TGCGCCAGCAGCGGACGGGACAGGGAGATTCCTGGGGAGCTGTTTTTT.

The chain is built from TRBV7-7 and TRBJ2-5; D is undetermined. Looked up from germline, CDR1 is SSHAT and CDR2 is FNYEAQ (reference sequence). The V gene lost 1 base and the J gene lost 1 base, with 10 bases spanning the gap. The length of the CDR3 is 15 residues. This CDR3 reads CASSLDRSFQETQYF. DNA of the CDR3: TGTGCCAGCAGCTTAGATCGCAGTTTCCAAGAGACCCAGTACTTC. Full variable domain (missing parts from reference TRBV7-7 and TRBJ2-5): GAGVSQSPRYKVTKRGQDVTLRCDPISSHATLYWYQQALGQGPEFLTYFNYEAQPDKSGLPSDRFSAERPEGSISTLTIQRTEQRDSAMYRCASSLDRSFQETQYFGPGTRLLVL.

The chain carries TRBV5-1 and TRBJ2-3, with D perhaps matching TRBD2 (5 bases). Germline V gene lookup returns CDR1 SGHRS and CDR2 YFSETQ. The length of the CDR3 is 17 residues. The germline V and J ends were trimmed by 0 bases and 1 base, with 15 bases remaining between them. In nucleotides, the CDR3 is TGCGCCAGCAGCTTGGAGGGAGTATCGTCTGGCACAGATACGCAGTATTTT. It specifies CASSLEGVSSGTDTQYF.

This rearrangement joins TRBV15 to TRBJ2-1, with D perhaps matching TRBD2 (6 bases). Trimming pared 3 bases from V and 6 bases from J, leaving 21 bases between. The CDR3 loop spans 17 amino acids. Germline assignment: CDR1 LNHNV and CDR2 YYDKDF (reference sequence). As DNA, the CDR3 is TGTGCCACCAGCAGCCAAGGAAGGCGGGAAGCTCTCAATGAGCAGTTCTTC. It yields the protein CATSSQGRREALNEQFF. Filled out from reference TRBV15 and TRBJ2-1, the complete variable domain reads DAMVIQNPRYQVTQFGKPVTLSCSQTLNHNVMYWYQQKSSQAPKLLFHYYDKDFNNEADTPDNFQSRRPNTSFCFLDIRSPGLGDTAMYLCATSSQGRREALNEQFFGPGTRLTVL.

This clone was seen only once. The CDR3 region is CASSRQGVTDTQYF. As DNA, the CDR3 is TGTGCCAGCAGCCGACAGGGGGTCACAGATACGCAGTATTTT. V usage is TRBV11-3 and J usage is TRBJ2-3, with 9 bases lining up with TRBD1. Trimming took 5 bases from V and 2 from J; bases not matched to a gene: 2. This CDR3 is 14 amino acids long. Germline loops: CDR1 SGHNT, CDR2 YENEEA.